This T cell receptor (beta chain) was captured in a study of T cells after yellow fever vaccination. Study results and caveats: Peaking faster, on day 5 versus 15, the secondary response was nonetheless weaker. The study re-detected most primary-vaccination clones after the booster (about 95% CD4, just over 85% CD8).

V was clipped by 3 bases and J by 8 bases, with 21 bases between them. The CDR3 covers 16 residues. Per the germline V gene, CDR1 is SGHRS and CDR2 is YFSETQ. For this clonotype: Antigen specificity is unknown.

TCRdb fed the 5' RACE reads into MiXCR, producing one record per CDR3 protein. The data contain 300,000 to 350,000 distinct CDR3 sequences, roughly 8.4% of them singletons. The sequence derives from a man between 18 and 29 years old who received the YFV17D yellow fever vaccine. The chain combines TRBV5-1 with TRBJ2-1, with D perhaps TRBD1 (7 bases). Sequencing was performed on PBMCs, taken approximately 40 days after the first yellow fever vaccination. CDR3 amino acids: CASSWPQGDLGDEQFF. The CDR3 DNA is TGCGCCAGCAGCTGGCCCCAGGGGGACTTAGGGGATGAGCAGTTCTTC. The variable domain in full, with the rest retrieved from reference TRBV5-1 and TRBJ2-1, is KAGVTQTPRYLIKTRGQQVTLSCSPISGHRSVSWYQQTPGQGLQFLFEYFSETQRNKGNFPGRFSGRQFSNSRSEMNVSTLELGDSALYLCASSWPQGDLGDEQFFGPGTRLTVL.